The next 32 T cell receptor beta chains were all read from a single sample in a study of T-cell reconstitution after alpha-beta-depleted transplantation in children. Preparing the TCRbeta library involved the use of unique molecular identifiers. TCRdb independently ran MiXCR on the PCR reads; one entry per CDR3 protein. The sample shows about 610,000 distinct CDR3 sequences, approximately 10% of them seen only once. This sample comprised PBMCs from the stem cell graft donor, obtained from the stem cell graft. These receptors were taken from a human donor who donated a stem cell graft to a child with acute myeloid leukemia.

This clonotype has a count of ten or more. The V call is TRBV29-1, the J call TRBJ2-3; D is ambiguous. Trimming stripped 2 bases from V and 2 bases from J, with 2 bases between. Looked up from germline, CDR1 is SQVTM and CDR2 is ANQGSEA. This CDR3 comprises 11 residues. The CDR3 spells CSVENTDTQYF. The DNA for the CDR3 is TGCAGCGTTGAAAACACAGATACGCAGTATTTT.

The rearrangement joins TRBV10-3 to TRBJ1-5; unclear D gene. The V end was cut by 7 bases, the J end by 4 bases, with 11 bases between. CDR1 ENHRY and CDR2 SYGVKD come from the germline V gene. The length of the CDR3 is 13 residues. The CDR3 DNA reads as TGTGCCATCACGAGTGCGGGAAATCAGCCCCAGCATTTT. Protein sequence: CAITSAGNQPQHF.

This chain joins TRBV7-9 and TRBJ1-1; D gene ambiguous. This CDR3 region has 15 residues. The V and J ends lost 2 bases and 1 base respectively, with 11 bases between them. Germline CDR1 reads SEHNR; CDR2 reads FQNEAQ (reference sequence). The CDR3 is CASSLLAEGNTEAFF. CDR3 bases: TGTGCCAGCAGCTTATTAGCGGAGGGGAACACTGAAGCTTTCTTT.

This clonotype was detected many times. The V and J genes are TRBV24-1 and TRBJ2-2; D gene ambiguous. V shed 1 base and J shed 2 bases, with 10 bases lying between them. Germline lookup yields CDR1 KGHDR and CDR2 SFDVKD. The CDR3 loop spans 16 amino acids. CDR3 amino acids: CATSDLKGSNTGELFF. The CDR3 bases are TGTGCCACCAGTGATTTAAAGGGCTCAAACACCGGGGAGCTGTTTTTT.

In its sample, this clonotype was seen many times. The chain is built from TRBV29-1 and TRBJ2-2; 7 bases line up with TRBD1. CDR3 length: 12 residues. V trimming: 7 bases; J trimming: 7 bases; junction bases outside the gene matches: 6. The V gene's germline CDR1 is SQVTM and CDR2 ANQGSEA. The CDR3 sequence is CSGTGEHGELFF. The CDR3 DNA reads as TGCAGCGGCACAGGGGAGCACGGGGAGCTGTTTTTT.

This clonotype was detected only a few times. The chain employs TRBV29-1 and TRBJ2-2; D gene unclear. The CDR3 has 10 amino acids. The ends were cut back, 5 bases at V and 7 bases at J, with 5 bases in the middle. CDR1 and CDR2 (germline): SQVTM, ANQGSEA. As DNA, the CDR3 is TGCAGCGTTAGTAACGGGGAGCTGTTTTTT. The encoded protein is CSVSNGELFF.

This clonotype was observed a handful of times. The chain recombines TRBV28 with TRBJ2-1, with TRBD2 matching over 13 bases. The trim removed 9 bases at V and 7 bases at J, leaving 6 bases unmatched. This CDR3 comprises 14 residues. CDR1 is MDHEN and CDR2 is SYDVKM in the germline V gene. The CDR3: CASKGLAGWNEQFF. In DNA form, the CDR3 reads TGTGCCAGTAAGGGACTAGCGGGATGGAATGAGCAGTTCTTC.

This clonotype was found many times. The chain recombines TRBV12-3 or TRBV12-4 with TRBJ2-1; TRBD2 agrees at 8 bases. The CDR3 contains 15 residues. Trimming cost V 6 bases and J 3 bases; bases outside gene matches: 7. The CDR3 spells CASSPLSGSYNEQFF. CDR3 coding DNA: TGTGCCAGCAGCCCCTTGAGCGGGAGCTACAATGAGCAGTTCTTC.

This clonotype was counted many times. CDR3 DNA sequence: TGTGCCAGCAGCGGGACAGGGGGTGACACCGGGGAGCTGTTTTTT. Amino acid sequence: CASSGTGGDTGELFF. This chain joins TRBV9 and TRBJ2-2; 10 positions match TRBD1. J gave up 3 bases and V 3 bases, and 2 bases lay outside the gene matches. CDR3 length: 15 residues. The germline V gene has CDR1 SGDLS and CDR2 YYNGEE. Using reference TRBV9 and TRBJ2-2 for the parts outside the CDR3, the full variable domain is DSGVTQTPKHLITATGQRVTLRCSPRSGDLSVYWYQQSLDQGLQFLIQYYNGEERAKGNILERFSAQQFPDLHSELNLSSLELGDSALYFCASSGTGGDTGELFFGEGSRLTVL.

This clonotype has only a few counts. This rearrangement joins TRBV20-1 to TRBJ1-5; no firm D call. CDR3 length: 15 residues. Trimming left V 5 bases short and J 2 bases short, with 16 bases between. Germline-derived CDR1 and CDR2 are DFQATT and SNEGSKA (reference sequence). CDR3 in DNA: TGCAGTGCTCTAGGTCCGGGGAGGGGCAATCAGCCCCAGCATTTT. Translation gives CSALGPGRGNQPQHF.

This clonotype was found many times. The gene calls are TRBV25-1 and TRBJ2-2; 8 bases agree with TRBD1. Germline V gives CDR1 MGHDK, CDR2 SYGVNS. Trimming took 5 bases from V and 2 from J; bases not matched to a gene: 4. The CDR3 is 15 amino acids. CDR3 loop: CASSKTGVNTGELFF. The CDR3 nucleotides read TGTGCCAGCAGTAAGACAGGGGTTAACACCGGGGAGCTGTTTTTT.

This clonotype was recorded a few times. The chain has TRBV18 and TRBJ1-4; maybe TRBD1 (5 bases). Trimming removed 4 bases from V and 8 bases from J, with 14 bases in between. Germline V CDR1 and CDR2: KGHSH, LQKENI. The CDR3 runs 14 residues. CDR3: CASSLNPGDEKLFF. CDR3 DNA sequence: TGTGCCAGCTCACTCAATCCCGGGGACGAAAAACTGTTTTTT.

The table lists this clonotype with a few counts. The CDR3 DNA reads as TGCGCCAGCAGCGGGACTAGCGGGAGGGCATCTAACAATGAGCAGTTCTTC. Encoded protein: CASSGTSGRASNNEQFF. The chain carries TRBV5-1 and TRBJ2-1; TRBD2 matches at 16 bases. CDR3 length: 17 amino acids. V was clipped by 4 bases and J by 5 bases; unmatched bases: 6. The V gene's germline CDR1 is SGHRS and CDR2 YFSETQ. The entire variable domain, with the rest obtained from reference TRBV5-1 and TRBJ2-1, is as follows: KAGVTQTPRYLIKTRGQQVTLSCSPISGHRSVSWYQQTPGQGLQFLFEYFSETQRNKGNFPGRFSGRQFSNSRSEMNVSTLELGDSALYLCASSGTSGRASNNEQFFGPGTRLTVL.

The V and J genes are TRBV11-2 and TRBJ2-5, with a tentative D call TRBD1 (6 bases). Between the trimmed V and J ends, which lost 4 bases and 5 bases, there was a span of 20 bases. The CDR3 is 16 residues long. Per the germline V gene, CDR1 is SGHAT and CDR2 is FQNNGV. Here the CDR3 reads CASSSRLGAQGETQYF. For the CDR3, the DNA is TGTGCCAGCAGCTCTCGTTTGGGGGCGCAGGGGGAGACCCAGTACTTC. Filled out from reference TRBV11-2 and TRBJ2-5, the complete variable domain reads EAGVAQSPRYKIIEKRQSVAFWCNPISGHATLYWYQQILGQGPKLLIQFQNNGVVDDSQLPKDRFSAERLKGVDSTLKIQPAKLEDSAVYLCASSSRLGAQGETQYFGPGTRLLVL.

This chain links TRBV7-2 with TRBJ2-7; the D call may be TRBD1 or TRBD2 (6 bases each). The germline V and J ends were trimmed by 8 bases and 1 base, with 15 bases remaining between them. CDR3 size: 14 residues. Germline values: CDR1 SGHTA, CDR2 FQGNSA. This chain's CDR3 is CASARGHQSYEQYF. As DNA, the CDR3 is TGTGCCAGCGCCCGGGGGCATCAATCCTACGAGCAGTACTTC.

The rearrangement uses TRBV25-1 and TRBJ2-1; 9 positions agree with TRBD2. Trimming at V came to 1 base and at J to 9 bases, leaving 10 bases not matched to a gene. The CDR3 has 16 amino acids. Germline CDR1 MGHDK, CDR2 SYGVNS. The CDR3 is CASSELGGGREGEQFF. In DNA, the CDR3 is TGTGCCAGCAGTGAATTAGGGGGCGGGAGGGAGGGTGAGCAGTTCTTC.

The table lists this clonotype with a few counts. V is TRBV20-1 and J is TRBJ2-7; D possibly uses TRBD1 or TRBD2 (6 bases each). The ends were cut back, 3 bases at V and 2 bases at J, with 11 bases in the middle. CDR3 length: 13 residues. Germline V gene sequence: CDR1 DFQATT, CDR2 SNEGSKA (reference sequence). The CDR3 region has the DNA TGCAGTGCTAGTTCGGGGGCCACCTACGAGCAGTACTTC. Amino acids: CSASSGATYEQYF.

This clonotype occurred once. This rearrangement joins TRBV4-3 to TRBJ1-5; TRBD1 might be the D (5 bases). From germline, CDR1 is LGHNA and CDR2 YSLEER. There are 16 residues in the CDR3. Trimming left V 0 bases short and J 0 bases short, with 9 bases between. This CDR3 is CASSQDPGHSNQPQHF. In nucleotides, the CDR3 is TGCGCCAGCAGCCAAGACCCGGGGCATAGCAATCAGCCCCAGCATTTT.

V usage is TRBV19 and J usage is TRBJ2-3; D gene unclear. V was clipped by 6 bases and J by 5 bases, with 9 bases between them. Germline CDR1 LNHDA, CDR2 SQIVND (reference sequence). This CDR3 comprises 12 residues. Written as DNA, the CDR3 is TGTGCCAGTAGGAGCAACGGAGATACGCAGTATTTT. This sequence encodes CASRSNGDTQYF.

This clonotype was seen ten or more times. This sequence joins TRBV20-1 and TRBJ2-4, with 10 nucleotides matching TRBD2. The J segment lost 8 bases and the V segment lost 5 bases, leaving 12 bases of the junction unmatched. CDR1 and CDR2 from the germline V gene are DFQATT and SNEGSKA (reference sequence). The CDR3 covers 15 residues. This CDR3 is CSAPGGSGRDDIQYF. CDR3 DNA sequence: TGCAGTGCTCCGGGGGGGAGCGGGAGGGATGACATTCAGTACTTC.

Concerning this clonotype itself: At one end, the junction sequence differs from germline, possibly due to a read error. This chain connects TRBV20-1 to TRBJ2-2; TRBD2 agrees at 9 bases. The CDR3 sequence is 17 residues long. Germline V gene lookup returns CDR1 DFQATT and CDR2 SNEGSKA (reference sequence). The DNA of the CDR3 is TGCTGTGCTAGAGTTGAACGGCTAGCGGGACGCACCGGGGAGCTGTTTTTT. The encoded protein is CCARVERLAGRTGELFF.

The CDR3 here is CASSRLASVPYNEQFF. The CDR3 DNA sequence: TGTGCCAGCAGCCGCTTGGCTAGCGTTCCCTACAATGAGCAGTTCTTC. The chain links TRBV11-2 to TRBJ2-1; D may be TRBD2 (6 bases). V was cut by 5 bases and J by 2 bases, with 16 bases left in between. The CDR3 is 16 amino acids. Germline V lookup: CDR1 SGHAT, CDR2 FQNNGV.

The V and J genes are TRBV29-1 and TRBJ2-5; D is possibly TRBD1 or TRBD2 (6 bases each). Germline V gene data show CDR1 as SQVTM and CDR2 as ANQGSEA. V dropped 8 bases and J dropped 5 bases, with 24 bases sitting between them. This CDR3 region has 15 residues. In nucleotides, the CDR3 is TGCAGCCTTAAGATTGGACGGGAGAGGGGGGAGACCCAGTACTTC. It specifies CSLKIGRERGETQYF.

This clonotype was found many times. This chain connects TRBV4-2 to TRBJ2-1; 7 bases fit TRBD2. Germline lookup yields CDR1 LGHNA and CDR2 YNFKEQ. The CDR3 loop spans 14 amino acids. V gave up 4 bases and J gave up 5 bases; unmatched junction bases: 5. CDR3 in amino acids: CASSRGGIDNEQFF. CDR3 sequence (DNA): TGTGCCAGCAGCCGGGGGGGGATAGACAATGAGCAGTTCTTC.

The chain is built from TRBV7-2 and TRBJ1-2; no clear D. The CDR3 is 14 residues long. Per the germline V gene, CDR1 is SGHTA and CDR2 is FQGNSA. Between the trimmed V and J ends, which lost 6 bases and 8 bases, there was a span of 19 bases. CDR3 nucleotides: TGTGCCAGCAGTCTAACCGCCGGGCAGGCCGGCTACACCTTC. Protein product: CASSLTAGQAGYTF.

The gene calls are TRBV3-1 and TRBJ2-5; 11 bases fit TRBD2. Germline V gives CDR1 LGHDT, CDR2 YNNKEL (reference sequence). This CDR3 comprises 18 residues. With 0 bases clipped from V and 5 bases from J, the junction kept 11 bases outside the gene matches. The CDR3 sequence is CASSQDLYSGRVEETQYF. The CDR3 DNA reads TGTGCCAGCAGCCAAGACCTCTATAGCGGGAGGGTGGAGGAGACCCAGTACTTC.

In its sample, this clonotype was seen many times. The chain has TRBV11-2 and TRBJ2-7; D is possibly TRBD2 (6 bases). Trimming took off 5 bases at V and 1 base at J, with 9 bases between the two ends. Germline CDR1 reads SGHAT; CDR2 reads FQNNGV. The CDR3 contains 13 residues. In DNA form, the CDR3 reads TGTGCCAGCAGCCAAGCGGGTTCCTACGAGCAGTACTTC. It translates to CASSQAGSYEQYF.

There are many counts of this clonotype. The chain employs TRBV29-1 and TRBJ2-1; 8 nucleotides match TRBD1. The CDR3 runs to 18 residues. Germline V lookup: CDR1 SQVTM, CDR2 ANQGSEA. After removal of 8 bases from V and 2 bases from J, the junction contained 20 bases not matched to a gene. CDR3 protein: CSSVAGTGGARTYNEQFF. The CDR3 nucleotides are TGCAGCAGCGTTGCAGGAACAGGGGGAGCCAGGACCTACAATGAGCAGTTCTTC.

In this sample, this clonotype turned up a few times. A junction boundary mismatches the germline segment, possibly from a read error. Here the CDR3 reads CASSVAQGQRGDTEAFF. The CDR3 coding sequence is TGTGCCAGCAGCGTAGCTCAGGGTCAACGCGGGGACACTGAAGCTTTCTTT. The V call is TRBV7-9, the J call TRBJ1-1; perhaps TRBD1 as D (5 bases). The germline CDR1 and CDR2 sequences are SEHNR and FQNEAQ (reference sequence). The CDR3 runs to 17 residues. Full variable domain (remainder filled in from reference TRBV7-9 and TRBJ1-1): DTGVSQNPRHKITKRGQNVTFRCDPISEHNRLYWYRQTLGQGPEFLTYFQNEAQLEKSRLLSDRFSAERPKGSFSTLEIQRTEQGDSAMYLCASSVAQGQRGDTEAFFGQGTRLTVV.

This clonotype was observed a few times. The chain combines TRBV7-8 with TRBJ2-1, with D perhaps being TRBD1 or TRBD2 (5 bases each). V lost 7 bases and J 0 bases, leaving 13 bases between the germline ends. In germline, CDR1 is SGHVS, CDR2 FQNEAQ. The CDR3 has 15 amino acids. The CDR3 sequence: CASIHGAPSYNEQFF. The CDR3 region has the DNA TGTGCCAGCATCCACGGGGCCCCCTCCTACAATGAGCAGTTCTTC.

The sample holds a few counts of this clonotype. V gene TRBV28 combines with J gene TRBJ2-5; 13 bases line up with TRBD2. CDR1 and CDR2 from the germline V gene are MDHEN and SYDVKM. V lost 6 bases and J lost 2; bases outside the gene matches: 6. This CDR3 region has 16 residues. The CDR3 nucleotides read TGTGCCAGCAGCCGAGGGACTAGCGGGGATCAAGAGACCCAGTACTTC. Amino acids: CASSRGTSGDQETQYF.

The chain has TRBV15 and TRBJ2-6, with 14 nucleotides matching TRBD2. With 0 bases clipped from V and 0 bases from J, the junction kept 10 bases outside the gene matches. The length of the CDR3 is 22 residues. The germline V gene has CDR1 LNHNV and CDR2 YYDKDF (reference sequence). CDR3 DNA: TGTGCCACCAGCAGAGATCACCCCCGACTAGCGGGAGGGGTCTCTGGGGCCAACGTCCTGACTTTC. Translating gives CATSRDHPRLAGGVSGANVLTF.